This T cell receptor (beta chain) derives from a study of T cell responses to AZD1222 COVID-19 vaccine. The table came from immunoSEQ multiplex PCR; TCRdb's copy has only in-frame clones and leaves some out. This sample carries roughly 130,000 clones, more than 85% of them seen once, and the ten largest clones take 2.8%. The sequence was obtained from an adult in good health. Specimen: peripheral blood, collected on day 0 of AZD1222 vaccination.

CDR3 residues: CASSERSRLNTEAFF. In DNA form, the CDR3 reads TGTGCCAGCAGTGAAAGGTCCAGGTTAAACACTGAAGCTTTCTTT. J is TRBJ1-1 and V is TRBV2; D gene uncertain. V was shortened by 2 bases and J by 2 bases, with 12 bases between the two germline ends. The CDR3 length is 15 residues. Germline values: CDR1 SNHLY, CDR2 FYNNEI.